Following are 28 T cell receptor beta chains from one sample sequenced in a study of shared clonotypes between healthy human individuals. Naive CD8 cells lacked CD45RO, underwent positive selection for CCR7 and left out terminally differentiated effector memory CD45RA+ cells. Method: immunoSEQ multiplex PCR; TCRdb's copy keeps in-frame clones and lacks some. This repertoire shows nearly 2 million clones, about 95% found once; its top ten account for under 1.5%. Specimen: naive CD8+ T cells sorted from blood. These receptors all come from a man in his late teens or twenties in good health.

V gene TRBV10-3 combines with J gene TRBJ1-2; D is ambiguous. V dropped 0 bases and J dropped 2 bases, with 10 bases sitting between them. Germline-derived CDR1 and CDR2 are ENHRY and SYGVKD. CDR3 size: 15 residues. The DNA of the CDR3 is TGTGCCATCAGTGAGTCATACAGCTGGAACTATGGCTACACCTTC. As protein: CAISESYSWNYGYTF.

The chain couples TRBV4-2 to TRBJ2-3; D gene uncertain. The CDR3 length is 13 residues. Germline V CDR1 and CDR2: LGHNA, YNFKEQ. V was shortened by 4 bases and J by 4 bases, with 9 bases between the two germline ends. CDR3 coding DNA: TGTGCCAGCAGCCCCCCCCCACCAGATACGCAGTATTTT. It specifies CASSPPPPDTQYF.

The V call is TRBV5-6, the J call TRBJ2-7; D unresolved. The V end was cut by 1 base, the J end by 3 bases, with 11 bases between. CDR1 is SGHDT, CDR2 YYEEEE, per germline. This CDR3 has 14 amino acids. The CDR3 coding sequence is TGTGCCAGCAGCTTGAGTTTAGCTCACTACGAGCAGTACTTC. It translates to CASSLSLAHYEQYF.

To note about this clone: The same CDR3 also results from other DNA sequences found in this sample. The chain couples TRBV27 to TRBJ1-1; a weak D match, TRBD1 (5 bases). Per germline, CDR1 MNHEY and CDR2 SMNVEV (reference sequence). This CDR3 has 14 residues. V was pared by 6 bases and J by 5 bases, with 16 bases between. Here the CDR3 reads CASRGGGVGTEAFF. Here the CDR3 DNA reads TGTGCCAGCAGGGGGGGAGGGGTGGGTACTGAAGCTTTCTTT.

V gene TRBV4-1 combines with J gene TRBJ1-5, with D unresolved. The germline CDR1 and CDR2 sequences are MGHRA and YSYEKL. CDR3 length: 15 amino acids. Trimming shortened V by 5 bases and J by 1 base, and 12 bases separated the two germline ends. The CDR3 bases are TGCGCCAGCAGCTACCAGACGGGAAGCAATCAGCCCCAGCATTTT. It codes for CASSYQTGSNQPQHF.

The V and J genes are TRBV5-6 and TRBJ2-2; unclear D gene. Per the germline V gene, CDR1 is SGHDT and CDR2 is YYEEEE. The CDR3 runs to 13 residues. V was trimmed by 1 base and J by 7 bases, leaving 8 bases between them. The CDR3 sequence: CASSLLTNGELFF. In nucleotides, the CDR3 is TGTGCCAGCAGCTTGTTAACCAACGGGGAGCTGTTTTTT.

The chain employs TRBV6-5 and TRBJ2-7, with 8 bases fitting TRBD2. Germline loops: CDR1 MNHEY, CDR2 SVGAGI. The CDR3 is 14 residues long. V lost 2 bases, J lost 6 bases, and 6 bases stayed unmatched. CDR3 nucleotide sequence: TGTGCCAGCAGTTACGTCACGGGAGGGGCCGAGCAGTACTTC. Translation gives CASSYVTGGAEQYF.

The V gene is TRBV27, the J gene TRBJ1-5; D might be TRBD1 (5 bases). The V end was cut by 1 base, the J end by 3 bases, with 10 bases between. CDR3 length: 15 amino acids. Germline CDR1 MNHEY, CDR2 SMNVEV (reference sequence). Here the CDR3 reads CASSLWAGPNQPQHF. The CDR3 DNA sequence: TGTGCCAGCAGTTTATGGGCAGGGCCCAATCAGCCCCAGCATTTT.

The chain recombines TRBV4-3 with TRBJ1-6; D remains unclear. CDR1 LGHNA and CDR2 YSLEER come from the germline V gene. Deletions cut 3 bases from V and 10 bases from J, with 13 bases between. The CDR3 covers 14 residues. The chain's CDR3 is CASSHSYGMSPLHF. The CDR3 nucleotides read TGCGCCAGCAGCCATAGTTACGGAATGTCACCCCTCCACTTT.

V is TRBV28 and J is TRBJ2-7; D not resolved. The germline V gene encodes CDR1 MDHEN and CDR2 SYDVKM. This CDR3 has 14 residues. The V and J ends lost 5 bases and 0 bases respectively, with 11 bases between them. In DNA form, the CDR3 reads TGTGCCAGCAGTCCCCAGATGAACTCCTACGAGCAGTACTTC. Encoded protein: CASSPQMNSYEQYF.

This clone was recorded only once. V usage is TRBV28 and J usage is TRBJ1-6, with unresolved D. The V and J ends lost 3 bases and 10 bases respectively, with 16 bases between them. This CDR3 has 15 residues. The germline CDR1 and CDR2 sequences are MDHEN and SYDVKM. The CDR3, as DNA: TGTGCCAGCAGTTTTTCCGAACAGTCGGAATCACCCCTCCACTTT. This sequence encodes CASSFSEQSESPLHF.

V is TRBV9 and J is TRBJ1-1; D gene uncertain. CDR3 length equals 13 residues. Trimming removed 4 bases from V and 8 bases from J, with 15 bases in between. Germline V lookup: CDR1 SGDLS, CDR2 YYNGEE. CDR3 nucleotides: TGTGCCAGCAGCTTCTACGGAGGTGACGAAGCTTTCTTT. Its translation is CASSFYGGDEAFF.

V gene TRBV29-1 combines with J gene TRBJ1-3, with TRBD1 matching over 8 bases. V lost 4 bases and J lost 0; bases outside the gene matches: 5. CDR3 length: 15 residues. Germline CDR1 and CDR2: SQVTM and ANQGSEA. The CDR3 reads CSVAGTGHSGNTIYF. In nucleotides, the CDR3 is TGCAGCGTTGCCGGGACAGGCCACTCTGGAAACACCATATATTTT.

This clone showed up just once. The chain combines TRBV5-4 with TRBJ2-7; D assignment may be TRBD1 or TRBD2 (5 bases each). Germline CDR1 is SGHNT and CDR2 is YYREEE (reference sequence). V was clipped by 2 bases and J by 4 bases, with 10 bases between them. There are 13 residues in the CDR3. This CDR3 reads CASSLGDEYEQYF. The CDR3 DNA follows: TGTGCCAGCAGCTTAGGGGACGAGTACGAGCAGTACTTC.

The chain has TRBV27 and TRBJ2-7; 7 nucleotides match TRBD1. V trimming: 2 bases; J trimming: 6 bases; junction bases outside the gene matches: 7. This CDR3 comprises 14 residues. Germline V gene lookup returns CDR1 MNHEY and CDR2 SMNVEV (reference sequence). In DNA form, the CDR3 reads TGTGCCAGCAGTTTAATACAGGGGCCCGGCGAGCAGTACTTC. As protein: CASSLIQGPGEQYF.

The chain combines TRBV5-6 with TRBJ2-5, with TRBD2 matching 9 bases. J lost 5 bases, V lost 3 bases, and 8 bases had no gene match. This CDR3 spans 15 amino acids. Germline assignment: CDR1 SGHDT and CDR2 YYEEEE. The CDR3 DNA follows: TGTGCCAGCAGCTCCCGGGTAGCGGGGGTGGAGACCCAGTACTTC. This codes for CASSSRVAGVETQYF.

About this clone itself: Other nucleotide sequences in the sample specify the same CDR3. The rearrangement joins TRBV9 to TRBJ2-3; D not certain. The V end was cut by 1 base, the J end by 0 bases, with 3 bases between. Germline lookup yields CDR1 SGDLS and CDR2 YYNGEE. The CDR3 length is 13 residues. The CDR3 here is CASSVMSTDTQYF. The CDR3 DNA sequence: TGTGCCAGCAGCGTAATGAGCACAGATACGCAGTATTTT.

V is TRBV29-1 and J is TRBJ2-1; 7 bases fit TRBD2. V gave up 7 bases and J gave up 6 bases; unmatched junction bases: 12. This CDR3 spans 14 amino acids. Germline V CDR1 and CDR2: SQVTM, ANQGSEA. CDR3 region: CSALASGATNEQFF. The CDR3 bases are TGCAGCGCTCTGGCAAGCGGGGCCACCAATGAGCAGTTCTTC.

CDR3 DNA: TGTGCCAGCAGCTTATGGACAGGGATGAACACTGAAGCTTTCTTT. Translating gives CASSLWTGMNTEAFF. This chain connects TRBV7-9 to TRBJ1-1; 8 nucleotides agree with TRBD1. CDR3 size: 15 residues. V shed 2 bases, J shed 0 bases, and the junction held 2 bases outside the gene matches. Germline CDR1 and CDR2: SEHNR and FQNEAQ (reference sequence).

The rearrangement uses TRBV6-5 and TRBJ1-2, with D unresolved. Germline lookup yields CDR1 MNHEY and CDR2 SVGAGI. The CDR3 loop spans 15 amino acids. Trimming left V 5 bases short and J 4 bases short, with 17 bases between. CDR3 sequence (DNA): TGTGCCAGCAGTCACTTGGACCCTCGAGGCTATGGCTACACCTTC. It codes for CASSHLDPRGYGYTF.

The CDR3 sequence: CAWAVGVPGTQYF. CDR3 sequence (DNA): TGTGCCTGGGCTGTTGGGGTTCCGGGGACCCAGTACTTC. The V gene is TRBV30, the J gene TRBJ2-5, with no clear D. The CDR3 spans 13 residues. CDR1 GTSNPN and CDR2 SVGIG come from the germline V gene (reference sequence). Trimming stripped 5 bases from V and 7 bases from J, with 17 bases between.

CDR3 in DNA: TGTGCCATCAGTGAGTCACTAGCGGACTTCAATGAGCAGTTCTTC. Protein sequence: CAISESLADFNEQFF. This sequence joins TRBV10-3 and TRBJ2-1, with 8 bases aligning to TRBD2. The CDR3 extends over 15 amino acids. J was trimmed by 6 bases and V by 0 bases; bases with no gene match: 4. From germline, CDR1 is ENHRY and CDR2 SYGVKD.

The chain is built from TRBV7-2 and TRBJ2-2; 14 nucleotides agree with TRBD2. With 5 bases clipped from V and 1 base from J, the junction kept 9 bases outside the gene matches. CDR1 and CDR2 from the germline V gene are SGHTA and FQGNSA. The CDR3 runs to 19 residues. The CDR3 is CASSRGLAGVGGNTGELFF. The CDR3 nucleotides are TGTGCCAGCAGCAGGGGACTAGCGGGAGTAGGAGGGAACACCGGGGAGCTGTTTTTT.

V usage is TRBV18 and J usage is TRBJ2-7; D is uncertain. This CDR3 contains 12 residues. Germline CDR1 KGHSH, CDR2 LQKENI. Trimming removed 2 bases at V and 3 bases at J, with 5 bases between. CDR3 sequence: CASSPAGYEQYF. The CDR3 DNA is TGTGCCAGCTCACCAGCAGGCTACGAGCAGTACTTC.

The V and J genes are TRBV11-2 and TRBJ2-1; 10 bases fit TRBD2. CDR1 and CDR2 (germline): SGHAT, FQNNGV. The CDR3 sequence is 16 residues long. The junction had 5 bases not matched to a gene; V was cut back by 0 bases and J by 6 bases. The CDR3 DNA sequence: TGTGCCAGCAGCTTAGAGGCAGCGGGAGGGGCCAATGAGCAGTTCTTC. Its translation: CASSLEAAGGANEQFF.

V gene TRBV29-1 combines with J gene TRBJ2-1; 9 bases align to TRBD2. CDR3 size: 14 residues. Germline trimming cut 6 bases from V and 8 bases from J; bases unmatched to any gene: 11. Germline-derived CDR1 and CDR2 are SQVTM and ANQGSEA. CDR3 nucleotide sequence: TGCAGCGTGGCTGGGCTAGCGGGAACGGATGAGCAGTTCTTC. Its translation: CSVAGLAGTDEQFF.

V gene TRBV6-6 combines with J gene TRBJ2-5; D gene ambiguous. Germline CDR1 is MNHNY and CDR2 is SVGAGI (reference sequence). V lost 6 bases and J 5 bases, leaving 16 bases between the germline ends. The CDR3 covers 14 residues. The CDR3 loop is CASSPISPQETQYF. The CDR3 bases are TGTGCCAGCAGCCCTATATCCCCCCAGGAGACCCAGTACTTC.

V gene TRBV19 combines with J gene TRBJ2-5; D possibly corresponds to TRBD2 (5 bases). The CDR3 has 14 amino acids. The germline V and J ends were trimmed by 3 bases and 0 bases, with 8 bases remaining between them. Germline values: CDR1 LNHDA, CDR2 SQIVND (reference sequence). The CDR3 is CASSISSDQETQYF. The CDR3 bases are TGTGCCAGTAGTATTAGTAGCGACCAAGAGACCCAGTACTTC.